This TCR beta chain was identified during a study of blood T cell repertoires in COVID-19. Overall study: Specimens from acute and convalescent COVID-19 originated in the United States, Italy and Spain. PBMCs, B-cell-depleted T cells, or T cells were the source of the cDNA or gDNA that made up the material.

With V trimmed by 5 bases and J by 6 bases, 7 bases remained unmatched. This CDR3 is 15 amino acids long. Per germline, CDR1 SGHTA and CDR2 FQGNSA. Using immunoSEQ multiplex PCR, the repertoire was profiled, and TCRdb retains in-frame clones only, with some absent. The sample contains a few hundred thousand clones, around 87% of which appear only once. This clonotype was obtained from a woman aged 60 to 75 with COVID-19, enrolled during active disease. The V gene is TRBV7-2, the J gene TRBJ1-4; 9 bases map to TRBD1. Sequenced sample: peripheral blood. CDR3 sequence reads: CASSPYRGPYEKLFF. CDR3 DNA: TGTGCCAGCAGCCCGTACAGGGGGCCGTATGAAAAACTGTTTTTT. Together with reference TRBV7-2 and TRBJ1-4, the CDR3 gives the full variable domain: GAGVSQSPSNKVTEKGKDVELRCDPISGHTALYWYRQSLGQGLEFLIYFQGNSAPDKSGLPSDRFSAERTGGSVSTLTIQRTQQEDSAVYLCASSPYRGPYEKLFFGSGTQLSVL.